The 6 T cell receptor beta chains given below trace back to one sample, sequenced in a study of control samples from healthy donors and cancer patients (dated by TCRdb to 2018 to 2021). The library was generated by the immunoSEQ multiplex PCR assay. Imported from immuneACCESS, the table was reduced by TCRdb to in-frame sequences with V and J called. These copies leave out some clones; in studies compared against another copy, an unresolved V gene accounts for under half, and the cause of the remainder is not known. This sample is represented by about 150,000 clones; roughly 93% of them were singletons. 4.5% to 6% of the sample goes to the ten largest clones. The specimen was blood. These receptors were collected from a man in his late teens or twenties in good health.

The chain uses TRBV10-3 and TRBJ2-7; 9 positions agree with TRBD1. V dropped 8 bases and J dropped 2; count of bases not matched to a gene: 7. Per the germline V gene, CDR1 is ENHRY and CDR2 is SYGVKD. This CDR3 spans 14 amino acids. The CDR3 region is CAISGGQGPYEQYF. The CDR3 nucleotides read TGTGCCATCTCAGGGGGACAGGGTCCCTACGAGCAGTACTTC.

The chain combines TRBV30 with TRBJ2-7; D is unresolved. CDR3 length equals 13 residues. Per germline, CDR1 GTSNPN and CDR2 SVGIG (reference sequence). V lost 3 bases to trimming and J lost 3 bases, with 12 bases between them. DNA for the CDR3: TGTGCCTGGAGGCTGGGGAACAGCTACGAGCAGTACTTC. Translated, it gives CAWRLGNSYEQYF.

The J gene is TRBJ1-5, the V gene TRBV2; D remains unclear. Trimming removed 6 bases from V and 0 bases from J, with 18 bases in between. The CDR3 runs 17 residues. CDR1 SNHLY and CDR2 FYNNEI come from the germline V gene. This chain's CDR3 is CASSAAGMLHSNQPQHF. In nucleotides, the CDR3 is TGTGCCAGCAGCGCGGCTGGTATGCTGCATAGCAATCAGCCCCAGCATTTT. Supplemented by reference TRBV2 and TRBJ1-5, the full variable domain reads EPEVTQTPSHQVTQMGQEVILRCVPISNHLYFYWYRQILGQKVEFLVSFYNNEISEKSEIFDDQFSVERPDGSNFTLKIRSTKLEDSAMYFCASSAAGMLHSNQPQHFGDGTRLSIL.

The chain is built from TRBV14 and TRBJ2-3; D call uncertain. CDR3 length: 15 residues. CDR1 is SGHDN and CDR2 is FVKESK in the germline V gene. Between the trimmed V and J ends, which lost 2 bases and 5 bases, there was a span of 14 bases. This chain's CDR3 is CASSQTLYSEDTQYF. CDR3 in DNA: TGTGCCAGCAGCCAAACCCTTTATAGTGAAGATACGCAGTATTTT.

This chain uses TRBV4-2 with TRBJ2-3; a possible D gene is TRBD1 (5 bases). V lost 0 bases and J 0 bases, leaving 10 bases between the germline ends. In germline, CDR1 is LGHNA, CDR2 YNFKEQ. CDR3 size: 16 residues. CDR3 sequence (DNA): TGTGCCAGCAGCCAAGATGGGGCCAGTAGCACAGATACGCAGTATTTT. It codes for CASSQDGASSTDTQYF.

This sequence joins TRBV3-1 (or the pseudogene TRBV3-2) and TRBJ2-7; D may be TRBD2 (5 bases). The CDR3 covers 19 residues. The germline V gene has CDR1 LGHDT and CDR2 YNNKEL (reference sequence). V shed 0 bases and J shed 1 base, with 22 bases lying between them. The CDR3 sequence is CASSQDRGGPWTWSYEQYF. CDR3 nucleotide sequence: TGTGCCAGCAGCCAAGATAGAGGAGGACCTTGGACGTGGTCCTACGAGCAGTACTTC.